The present T cell receptor (beta chain) was sequenced within a study of shared clonotypes between healthy human individuals. Trimming pared 2 bases from V and 2 bases from J, leaving 7 bases between. Germline values: CDR1 MNHEY, CDR2 SVGAGI. This CDR3 spans 15 amino acids. This table comes from immunoSEQ multiplex PCR, and its TCRdb copy is limited to in-frame clones, with some not included. The sample holds 850,000 to 1,200,000 clones, approximately 68% seen once. The receptor comes from a man between 18 and 29 years old in good health. The specimen was memory CD4+ T cells sorted from blood. Indicated subset: CD45RA-negative fraction. The gene calls are TRBV6-5 and TRBJ2-6; D call uncertain. In DNA form, the CDR3 reads TGTGCCAGCAGTTACGTCCCAGCTGGGGCCAACGTCCTGACTTTC. Translating it yields CASSYVPAGANVLTF.